This T cell receptor (beta chain) was profiled in a study of T cells expressing NK-cell markers. Germline V CDR1 and CDR2: LGHNA, YNFKEQ. CDR3 length equals 13 residues. Following a re-call of the 5' RACE reads, TCRdb has one entry per CDR3 protein and lacks DNA. The sample totals about 460,000 distinct CDR3 sequences. Sequencing input: blood T cells: a sorted CD56 or NKG2C T cell subset, CD4+ or CD8+ T cells, or bulk PBMC T cells (not recorded which). The rearrangement links TRBV4-2 to TRBJ2-5. This receptor was obtained from a woman between 45 and 60 years old in good health. CDR3 loop: CASSPGDQETQYF.